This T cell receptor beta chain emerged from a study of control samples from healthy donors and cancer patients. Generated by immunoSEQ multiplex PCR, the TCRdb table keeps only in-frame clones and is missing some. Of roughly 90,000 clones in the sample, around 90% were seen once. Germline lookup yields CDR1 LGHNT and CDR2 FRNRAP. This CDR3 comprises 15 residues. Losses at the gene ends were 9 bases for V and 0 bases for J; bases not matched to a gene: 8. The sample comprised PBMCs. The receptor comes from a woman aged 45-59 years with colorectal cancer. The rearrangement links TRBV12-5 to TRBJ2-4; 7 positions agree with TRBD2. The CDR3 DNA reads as TGTGCTAGCGGCCTCGGGGGGATAGCCAAAAACATTCAGTACTTC. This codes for CASGLGGIAKNIQYF.